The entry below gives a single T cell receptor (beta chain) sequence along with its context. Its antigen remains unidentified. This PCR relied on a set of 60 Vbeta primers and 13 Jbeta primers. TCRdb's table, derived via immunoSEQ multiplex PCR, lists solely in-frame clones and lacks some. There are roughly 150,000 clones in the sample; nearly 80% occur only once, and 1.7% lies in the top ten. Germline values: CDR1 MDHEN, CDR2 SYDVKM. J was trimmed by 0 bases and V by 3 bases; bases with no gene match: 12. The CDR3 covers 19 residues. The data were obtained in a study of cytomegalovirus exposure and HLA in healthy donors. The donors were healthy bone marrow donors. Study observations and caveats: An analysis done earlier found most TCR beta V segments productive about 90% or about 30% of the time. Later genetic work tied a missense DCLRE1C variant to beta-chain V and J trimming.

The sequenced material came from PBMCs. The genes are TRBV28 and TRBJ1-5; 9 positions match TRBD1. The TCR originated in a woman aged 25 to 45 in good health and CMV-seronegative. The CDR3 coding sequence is TGTGCCAGCAGTTTCCCCGCCGGGACAGGGTCCTATAGCAATCAGCCCCAGCATTTT. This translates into CASSFPAGTGSYSNQPQHF.